Sequencing of this TCR beta chain was carried out in a study of response to subunit inactivated influenza vaccine. General study results and limits: Authors suggested that a seasonal influenza vaccination recruits few new T cells each time.

Per the germline V gene, CDR1 is SGHTA and CDR2 is FQGNSA. There are 16 residues in the CDR3. V dropped 1 base and J dropped 7 bases, with 16 bases sitting between them. As regards this clonotype: As yet, its antigen is unknown.

TCRdb reprocessed the RT-PCR reads via MiXCR and lists one record per CDR3 protein. The sample lists a few hundred thousand distinct CDR3 sequences, around 20% occurring once. Sample: PBMCs from blood, taken 21 months after vaccination. The sequence was obtained from a man aged 50 to 75 who received an inactivated influenza vaccine. V usage is TRBV7-2 and J usage is TRBJ2-2; perhaps TRBD2 as D (7 bases). The CDR3, as DNA: TGTGCCAGCAGCTTAGTTCCGGGGGGCGCCGGCGGGGAGCTGTTTTTT. The encoded protein is CASSLVPGGAGGELFF.